A single sample is the source of the 19 T cell receptor beta chains below, sequenced in a study of early T cells in non-severe SARS-CoV-2 infection. TCRdb independently ran MiXCR on the 5' RACE reads; one entry per CDR3 protein. The table lists tens of thousands of distinct CDR3 sequences, 15% to 18% of them singletons. The sequencing sample was made of whole blood. Receptor source: an adult who was a healthcare worker with PCR-confirmed SARS-CoV-2 infection or an uninfected control (not recorded which).

In its sample, this clonotype was seen a few times. V and J are TRBV29-1 and TRBJ2-1; D is perhaps TRBD1 (7 bases). Germline V gives CDR1 SQVTM, CDR2 ANQGSEA. The CDR3 loop spans 15 amino acids. V lost 3 bases and J 2 bases, leaving 14 bases between the germline ends. CDR3 sequence reads: CSVDGPGGPYNEQFF. In nucleotides, the CDR3 is TGCAGCGTTGATGGGCCAGGGGGGCCCTACAATGAGCAGTTCTTC.

Many counts were recorded for this clonotype. This chain joins TRBV6-5 and TRBJ1-6; no reliable D call. CDR1 and CDR2 from the germline V gene are MNHEY and SVGAGI. CDR3 length: 13 residues. The ends were cut back, 7 bases at V and 7 bases at J, with 11 bases in the middle. This CDR3 reads CASTAGSNSPLHF. The CDR3, as DNA: TGTGCCAGCACCGCCGGGAGCAATTCACCCCTCCACTTT.

Only a few counts were recorded for this clonotype. The rearrangement uses TRBV13 and TRBJ2-7, with 8 nucleotides matching TRBD2. Germline trimming cut 5 bases from V and 2 bases from J; bases unmatched to any gene: 2. This CDR3 comprises 13 residues. CDR1 and CDR2 (germline): PRHDT, FYEKMQ (reference sequence). The CDR3 DNA sequence: TGTGCCAGCAGCCCGGGACTAGCCTACGAGCAGTACTTC. Translating it yields CASSPGLAYEQYF.

The CDR3 DNA is TGTGCCAGCAGTTCAGGACAGGGCGAGCAGTACTTC. It specifies CASSSGQGEQYF. The rearrangement links TRBV28 to TRBJ2-7; 8 positions agree with TRBD1. J lost 6 bases, V lost 4 bases, and 2 bases had no gene match. This CDR3 spans 12 amino acids. The germline gives CDR1 MDHEN, CDR2 SYDVKM.

This chain connects TRBV4-3 to TRBJ1-1; 8 bases fit TRBD1. This CDR3 is 16 amino acids long. From germline, CDR1 is LGHNA and CDR2 YSLEER. The V and J ends lost 1 base and 4 bases, in that order; junction bases with no gene match: 8. The DNA of the CDR3 is TGCGCCAGCAGCCAAGGGACAGGGCGCGCGTCCACTGAAGCTTTCTTT. This sequence encodes CASSQGTGRASTEAFF.

This clonotype was found a few times. The chain has TRBV28 and TRBJ2-5, with 13 positions matching TRBD2. The junction had 6 bases not matched to a gene; V was cut back by 5 bases and J by 3 bases. This CDR3 comprises 16 residues. Per the germline V gene, CDR1 is MDHEN and CDR2 is SYDVKM. CDR3 loop: CASSRPGTSGEETQYF. For the CDR3, the DNA is TGTGCCAGCAGTCGCCCCGGGACTAGCGGGGAAGAGACCCAGTACTTC.

This chain links TRBV7-3 with TRBJ2-1, with 15 bases that match TRBD2. The trim removed 5 bases at V and 7 bases at J, leaving 6 bases unmatched. Germline V lookup: CDR1 SGHTA, CDR2 FQGTGA. The CDR3 totals 16 residues. In nucleotides, the CDR3 is TGTGCCAGCAGCCCCGGACTAGCGGGGGGGAGGAATGAGCAGTTCTTC. It yields the protein CASSPGLAGGRNEQFF.

This clonotype was picked up many times. The chain's CDR3 is CASMQGLGTQYF. The CDR3, as DNA: TGTGCCAGCATGCAGGGTCTTGGGACCCAGTACTTC. J is TRBJ2-5 and V is TRBV6-2 or TRBV6-3; D may be TRBD1 (5 bases). This CDR3 is 12 amino acids long. The V gene's germline CDR1 is MNHEY and CDR2 SVGEGT. V was pared by 7 bases and J by 7 bases, with 13 bases between.

This clonotype was picked up a small number of times. The chain carries TRBV3-1 and TRBJ1-1, with TRBD1 as a possible D gene (6 bases). Germline CDR1 and CDR2: LGHDT and YNNKEL (reference sequence). V lost 2 bases and J 3 bases, leaving 10 bases between the germline ends. This CDR3 is 14 amino acids long. This chain's CDR3 is CASSQKYRDTEAFF. In DNA form, the CDR3 reads TGTGCCAGCAGCCAAAAATACAGGGACACTGAAGCTTTCTTT.

The rearrangement joins TRBV7-6 to TRBJ1-1; D unclear. With 1 base removed from V and 5 bases from J, the gap between germline ends came to 8 bases. Germline values: CDR1 SGHVS, CDR2 FNYEAQ. The CDR3 spans 13 residues. CDR3 amino acids: CASSLGEGTEAFF. The CDR3, as DNA: TGTGCCAGCAGCTTAGGCGAAGGGACTGAAGCTTTCTTT. The full variable domain, in which reference TRBV7-6 and TRBJ1-1 provide the parts outside the CDR3, is GAGVSQSPRYKVTKRGQDVALRCDPISGHVSLYWYRQALGQGPEFLTYFNYEAQQDKSGLPNDRFSAERPEGSISTLTIQRTEQRDSAMYRCASSLGEGTEAFFGQGTRLTVV.

This chain joins TRBV3-1 and TRBJ1-2; 8 bases are a match to TRBD1. Germline CDR1 LGHDT, CDR2 YNNKEL (reference sequence). V shed 5 bases and J 4 bases; nucleotides not matched to a gene: 6. This CDR3 is 14 amino acids long. CDR3 amino acids: CASSDPGGVYGYTF. The CDR3 coding sequence is TGTGCCAGCAGCGATCCAGGGGGCGTCTATGGCTACACCTTC. The whole variable domain, filled in from reference TRBV3-1 and TRBJ1-2, reads DTAVSQTPKYLVTQMGNDKSIKCEQNLGHDTMYWYKQDSKKFLKIMFSYNNKELIINETVPNRFSPKSPDKAHLNLHINSLELGDSAVYFCASSDPGGVYGYTFGSGTRLTVV.

The rearrangement joins TRBV7-2 to TRBJ2-6; D not resolved. The CDR3 runs 14 residues. V lost 2 bases and J lost 1, with 3 bases in between. Germline V lookup: CDR1 SGHTA, CDR2 FQGNSA. The CDR3 loop reads CASSLPSGANVLTF. Written as DNA, the CDR3 is TGTGCCAGCAGCTTACCTTCTGGGGCCAACGTCCTGACTTTC.

The rearrangement joins TRBV6-2 or TRBV6-3 to TRBJ2-7; the match to TRBD2 covers 14 bases. Unmatched junction bases numbered 10, after V lost 6 bases and J lost 12 bases. CDR3 length equals 14 residues. CDR1 is MNHEY and CDR2 is SVGEGT in the germline V gene. CDR3 DNA: TGTGCCAGCAGGACTAGCGGGAGGGCCGATCAGCGGTACTTC. Its translation: CASRTSGRADQRYF.

The chain uses TRBV28 and TRBJ1-1; D unclear. The CDR3 loop spans 13 amino acids. With 3 bases removed from V and 0 bases from J, the gap between germline ends came to 5 bases. From germline, CDR1 is MDHEN and CDR2 SYDVKM. The chain's CDR3 is CASSFRLNTEAFF. CDR3 sequence (DNA): TGTGCCAGCAGTTTCCGCCTGAACACTGAAGCTTTCTTT.

In this sample, this clonotype turned up many times. The chain carries TRBV7-8 and TRBJ2-7, with no clear D. The CDR3 is 13 amino acids. Germline V gene data show CDR1 as SGHVS and CDR2 as FQNEAQ. V dropped 5 bases and J dropped 1 base, with 9 bases sitting between them. This CDR3 is CASSPPLSYEQYF. Here the CDR3 DNA reads TGTGCCAGCAGCCCACCCTTATCCTACGAGCAGTACTTC. The whole variable domain, filled in from reference TRBV7-8 and TRBJ2-7, reads GAGVSQSPRYKVAKRGQDVALRCDPISGHVSLFWYQQALGQGPEFLTYFQNEAQLDKSGLPSDRFFAERPEGSVSTLKIQRTQQEDSAVYLCASSPPLSYEQYFGPGTRLTVT.

V gene TRBV5-4 combines with J gene TRBJ2-7; TRBD1 is a possible D gene (6 bases). Per germline, CDR1 SGHNT and CDR2 YYREEE (reference sequence). The CDR3 extends over 16 amino acids. V was shortened by 1 base and J by 1 base, with 15 bases between the two germline ends. As DNA, the CDR3 is TGTGCCAGCAGCTTGAAAAGGGGGACCCCTTCCTACGAGCAGTACTTC. This codes for CASSLKRGTPSYEQYF.

This clonotype was detected only once. The gene calls are TRBV12-3 or TRBV12-4 and TRBJ2-5; weak D call: TRBD1 (5 bases). The germline V and J ends were trimmed by 2 bases and 4 bases, with 11 bases remaining between them. The CDR3 has 14 residues. CDR3 nucleotides: TGTGCCAGCAGTTTATTTAGGGGCACAGAGACCCAGTACTTC. Its protein product is CASSLFRGTETQYF.

The chain uses TRBV12-3 or TRBV12-4 and TRBJ2-1; D is undetermined. The CDR3 contains 11 residues. V dropped 6 bases and J dropped 7 bases, with 7 bases sitting between them. CDR3 residues: CASRELNEQFF. In DNA, the CDR3 is TGTGCCAGCAGGGAGTTGAATGAGCAGTTCTTC.

This chain joins TRBV7-9 and TRBJ1-2; 11 bases fit TRBD1. Germline V lookup: CDR1 SEHNR, CDR2 FQNEAQ (reference sequence). The CDR3 is 15 amino acids. V lost 5 bases to trimming and J lost 6 bases; unmatched junction nucleotides: 8. The CDR3 reads CASSTRTGGADGYTF. CDR3 bases: TGTGCCAGCAGCACCCGGACAGGGGGCGCCGATGGCTACACCTTC.